This TCR beta chain was captured in a study of control samples from healthy donors and cancer patients (dated by TCRdb to the early 2020s). To note about this clone: No cognate antigen has been identified for it. Base qualities are not recorded, but no much larger clone differs from it by a single base.

In the germline V gene, CDR1 corresponds to SGHTA and CDR2 to FQGNSA. V is shortened by 4 bases, J by 1 base, and the region joining them spans 10 bases. The CDR3 runs 14 residues from the cysteine to the phenylalanine. The CDR3 DNA has 42 bases and is translated from base 1. The library relied on the immunoSEQ multiplex PCR assay. The table comes from immuneACCESS by way of TCRdb, which keeps in-frame sequences with V and J called. Part of the clones is missing from these tables; in studies checked, under half for an unresolved V gene and the rest for unknown reasons. Counted in this sample were 110,000 or so clones; 83% of them appeared once. The top ten constitute less than 15% of the sample.

Material: blood. Here the chain combines TRBV7-2 and TRBJ1-1; the D gene assignment is ambiguous. The receptor was isolated from a woman in her forties or fifties in good health. The bases are TGTGCCAGCAGCTCTATGGCACAGAACACTGAAGCTTTCTTT. Its translation reads: CASSSMAQNTEAFF.